This record concerns one T cell receptor beta chain sequence. Clones were sequenced by immunoSEQ multiplex PCR, and TCRdb holds only the in-frame ones, with some missing. Among around 160,000 clones listed, 80% to 90% were seen once. The data are from a study of blood T cell repertoires in COVID-19. Study information: Both acute and convalescent COVID-19 samples were obtained from the United States, Italy and Spain.

Trimming removed 5 bases at V and 5 bases at J, with 9 bases between. This CDR3 comprises 12 residues. Germline CDR1 reads MGHDK; CDR2 reads SYGVNS. The chain employs TRBV25-1 and TRBJ1-1; D remains ambiguous. Material: peripheral blood. The TCR originated in a man younger than 30 with COVID-19, enrolled during active disease. CDR3 region: CASSSGPTEAFF. Here the CDR3 DNA reads TGTGCCAGCAGTTCAGGCCCAACTGAAGCTTTCTTT.